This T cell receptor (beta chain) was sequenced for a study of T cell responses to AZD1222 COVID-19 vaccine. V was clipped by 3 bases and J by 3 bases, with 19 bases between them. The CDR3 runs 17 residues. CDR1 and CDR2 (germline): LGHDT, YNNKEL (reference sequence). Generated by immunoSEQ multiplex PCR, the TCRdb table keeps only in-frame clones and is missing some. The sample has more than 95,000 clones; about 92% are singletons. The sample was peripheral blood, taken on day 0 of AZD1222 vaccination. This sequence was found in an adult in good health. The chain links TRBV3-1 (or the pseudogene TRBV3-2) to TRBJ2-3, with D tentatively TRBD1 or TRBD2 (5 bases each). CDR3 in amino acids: CASSHRRPQGGTDTQYF. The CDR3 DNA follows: TGTGCCAGCAGCCACCGCCGGCCCCAGGGCGGGACAGATACGCAGTATTTT.